The clone carrying this T cell receptor (beta chain) was seen a few times. Repertoires were generated with immunoSEQ multiplex PCR, while TCRdb's copy carries only in-frame clones and drops some. Here the sample spans more than 200,000 clones, around 87% being singletons. V was clipped by 2 bases and J by 8 bases, with 9 bases between them. CDR1 ENHRY and CDR2 SYGVKD come from the germline V gene. The CDR3 has 13 residues. This specimen comes from a study of blood T cell repertoires in COVID-19. The material sequenced was peripheral blood. The sequence was obtained from an older woman with COVID-19, enrolled during active disease. This sequence joins TRBV10-3 and TRBJ1-4, with no clear D. The CDR3 loop reads CAISEPAGEKLFF. The CDR3 nucleotides read TGTGCCATCAGTGAGCCGGCGGGGGAAAAACTGTTTTTT.